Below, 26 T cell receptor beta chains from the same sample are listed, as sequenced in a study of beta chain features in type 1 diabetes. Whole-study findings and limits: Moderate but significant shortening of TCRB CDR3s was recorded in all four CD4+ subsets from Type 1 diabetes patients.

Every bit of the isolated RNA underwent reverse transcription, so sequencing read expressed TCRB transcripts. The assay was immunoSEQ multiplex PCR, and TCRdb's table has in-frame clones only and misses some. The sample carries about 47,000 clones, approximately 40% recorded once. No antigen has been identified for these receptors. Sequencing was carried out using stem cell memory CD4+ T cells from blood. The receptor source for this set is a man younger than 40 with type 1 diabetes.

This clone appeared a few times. The CDR3 DNA follows: TGTGCCAGCAGCATCGAGATAGCTAACTATGGCTACACCTTC. As protein: CASSIEIANYGYTF. The chain employs TRBV7-9 and TRBJ1-2; D is ambiguous. The V and J ends lost 5 bases and 0 bases respectively, with 10 bases between them. The CDR3 consists of 14 residues. From germline, CDR1 is SEHNR and CDR2 FQNEAQ (reference sequence).

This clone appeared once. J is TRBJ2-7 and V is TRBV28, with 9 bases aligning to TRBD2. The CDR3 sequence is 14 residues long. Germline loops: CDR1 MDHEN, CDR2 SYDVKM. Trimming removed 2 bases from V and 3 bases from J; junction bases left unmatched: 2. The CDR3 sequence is CASSLVAGDYEQYF. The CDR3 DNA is TGTGCCAGCAGTTTAGTAGCGGGAGACTACGAGCAGTACTTC.

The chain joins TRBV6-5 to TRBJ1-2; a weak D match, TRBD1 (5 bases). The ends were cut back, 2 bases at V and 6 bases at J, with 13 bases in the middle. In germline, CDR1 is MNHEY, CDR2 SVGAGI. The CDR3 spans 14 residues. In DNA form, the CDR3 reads TGTGCCAGCAGTTACGGGGCAGGAAACAATGGCTACACCTTC. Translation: CASSYGAGNNGYTF.

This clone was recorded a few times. Here the CDR3 reads CASSSGGQGSYEQYF. The CDR3 bases are TGTGCCAGTAGTAGCGGAGGACAGGGGTCCTACGAGCAGTACTTC. This chain connects TRBV19 to TRBJ2-7; 9 bases match TRBD1. V lost 4 bases, J lost 1 base, and 5 bases stayed unmatched. Germline CDR1 LNHDA, CDR2 SQIVND (reference sequence). The CDR3 spans 15 residues.

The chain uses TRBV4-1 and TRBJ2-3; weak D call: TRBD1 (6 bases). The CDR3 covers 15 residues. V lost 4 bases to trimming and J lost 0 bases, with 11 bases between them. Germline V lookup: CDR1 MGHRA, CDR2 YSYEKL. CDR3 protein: CASSPGTISTDTQYF. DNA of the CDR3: TGCGCCAGCAGCCCAGGGACAATCAGCACAGATACGCAGTATTTT.

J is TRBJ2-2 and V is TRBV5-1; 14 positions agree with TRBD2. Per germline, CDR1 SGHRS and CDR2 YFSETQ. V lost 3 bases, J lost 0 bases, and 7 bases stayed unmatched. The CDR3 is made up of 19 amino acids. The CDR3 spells CASSSRPGLAGANTGELFF. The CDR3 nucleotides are TGCGCCAGCAGCTCGCGGCCGGGACTAGCGGGAGCGAACACCGGGGAGCTGTTTTTT.

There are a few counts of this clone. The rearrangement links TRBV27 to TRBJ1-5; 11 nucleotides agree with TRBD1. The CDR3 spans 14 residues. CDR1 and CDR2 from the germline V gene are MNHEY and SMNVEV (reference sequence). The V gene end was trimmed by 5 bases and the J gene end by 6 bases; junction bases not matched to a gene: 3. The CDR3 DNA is TGTGCCAGCAGTGGACAGGGGGCCGGTCAGCCCCAGCATTTT. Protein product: CASSGQGAGQPQHF.

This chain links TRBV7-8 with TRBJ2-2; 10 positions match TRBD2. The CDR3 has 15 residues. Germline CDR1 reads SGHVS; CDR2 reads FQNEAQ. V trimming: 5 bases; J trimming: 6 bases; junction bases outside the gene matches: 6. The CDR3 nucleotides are TGTGCCAGCAGCCCCCTAGCGGGAGTCGCCGGGGAGCTGTTTTTT. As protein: CASSPLAGVAGELFF.

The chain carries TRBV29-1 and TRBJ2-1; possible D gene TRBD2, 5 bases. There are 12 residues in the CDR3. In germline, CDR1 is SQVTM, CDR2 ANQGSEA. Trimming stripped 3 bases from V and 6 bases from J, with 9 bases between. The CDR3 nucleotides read TGCAGCGTTGATAAGGGAGTCAATGAGCAGTTCTTC. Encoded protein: CSVDKGVNEQFF.

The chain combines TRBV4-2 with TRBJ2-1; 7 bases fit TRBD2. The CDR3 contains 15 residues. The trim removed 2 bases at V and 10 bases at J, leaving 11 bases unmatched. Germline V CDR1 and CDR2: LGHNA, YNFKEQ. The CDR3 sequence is CASSQRGRSSREQFF. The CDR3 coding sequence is TGTGCCAGCAGCCAACGCGGGAGATCCTCCCGGGAGCAGTTCTTC.

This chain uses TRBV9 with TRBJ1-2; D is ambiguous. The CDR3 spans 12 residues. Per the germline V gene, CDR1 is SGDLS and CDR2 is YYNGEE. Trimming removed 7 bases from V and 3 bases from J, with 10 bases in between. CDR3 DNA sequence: TGTGCCAGCGGGCCCTCTCACTATGGCTACACCTTC. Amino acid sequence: CASGPSHYGYTF.

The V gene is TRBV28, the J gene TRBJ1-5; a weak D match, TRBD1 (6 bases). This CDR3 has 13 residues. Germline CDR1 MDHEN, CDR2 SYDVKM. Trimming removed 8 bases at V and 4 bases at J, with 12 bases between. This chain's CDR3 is CASRDIPNQPQHF. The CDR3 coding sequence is TGTGCCAGCCGGGACATACCGAATCAGCCCCAGCATTTT.

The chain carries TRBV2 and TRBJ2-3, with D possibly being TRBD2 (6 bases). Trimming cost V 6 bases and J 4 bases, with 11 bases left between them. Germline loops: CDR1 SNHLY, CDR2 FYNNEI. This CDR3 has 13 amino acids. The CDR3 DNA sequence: TGTGCCAGCAGCGCGGAGGGGTCAGATACGCAGTATTTT. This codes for CASSAEGSDTQYF.

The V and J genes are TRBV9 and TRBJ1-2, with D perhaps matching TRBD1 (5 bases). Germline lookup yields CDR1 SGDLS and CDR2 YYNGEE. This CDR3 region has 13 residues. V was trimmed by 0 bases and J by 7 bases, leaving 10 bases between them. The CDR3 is CASSVGGEGGYTF. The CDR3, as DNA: TGTGCCAGCAGCGTAGGGGGGGAAGGTGGCTACACCTTC.

The CDR3 is CASSGGTGYDTQYF. In DNA form, the CDR3 reads TGCGCCAGCAGCGGAGGGACAGGATACGATACGCAGTATTTT. This rearrangement joins TRBV5-1 to TRBJ2-3, with 8 bases matching TRBD1. Trimming took 4 bases from V and 6 from J; bases not matched to a gene: 7. Germline V gene data show CDR1 as SGHRS and CDR2 as YFSETQ. The length of the CDR3 is 14 residues.

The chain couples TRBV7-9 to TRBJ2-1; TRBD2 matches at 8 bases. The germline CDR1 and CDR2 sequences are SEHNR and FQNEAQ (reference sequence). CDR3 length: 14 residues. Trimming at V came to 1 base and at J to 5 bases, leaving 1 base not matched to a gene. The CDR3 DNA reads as TGTGCCAGCAGCTTAGAGCGGGGGAACAATGAGCAGTTCTTC. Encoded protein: CASSLERGNNEQFF.

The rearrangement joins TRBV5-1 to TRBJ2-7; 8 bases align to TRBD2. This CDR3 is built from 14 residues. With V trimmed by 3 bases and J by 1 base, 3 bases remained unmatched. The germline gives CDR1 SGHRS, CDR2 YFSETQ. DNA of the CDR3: TGCGCCAGCAGCTCGGGGGGGAGGTCCTACGAGCAGTACTTC. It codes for CASSSGGRSYEQYF.

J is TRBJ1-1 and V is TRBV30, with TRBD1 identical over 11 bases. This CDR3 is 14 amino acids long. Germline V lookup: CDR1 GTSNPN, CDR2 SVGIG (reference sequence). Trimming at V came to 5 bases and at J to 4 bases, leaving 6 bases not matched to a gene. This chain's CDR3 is CAWSGQGASTEAFF. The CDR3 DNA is TGTGCCTGGTCCGGACAGGGGGCGAGCACTGAAGCTTTCTTT.

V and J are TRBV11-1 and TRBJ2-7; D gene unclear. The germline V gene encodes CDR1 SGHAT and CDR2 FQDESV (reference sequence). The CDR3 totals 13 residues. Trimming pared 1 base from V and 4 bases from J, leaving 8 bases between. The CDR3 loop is CASSLGGVYEQYF. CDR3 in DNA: TGTGCCAGCAGCTTAGGAGGAGTGTACGAGCAGTACTTC.

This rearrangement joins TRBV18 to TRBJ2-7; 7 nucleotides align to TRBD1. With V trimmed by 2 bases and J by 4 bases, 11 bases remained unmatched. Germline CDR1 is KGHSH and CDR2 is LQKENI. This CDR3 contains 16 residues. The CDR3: CASSPKGASSVYEQYF. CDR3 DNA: TGTGCCAGCTCACCAAAGGGGGCTAGCTCTGTTTACGAGCAGTACTTC.

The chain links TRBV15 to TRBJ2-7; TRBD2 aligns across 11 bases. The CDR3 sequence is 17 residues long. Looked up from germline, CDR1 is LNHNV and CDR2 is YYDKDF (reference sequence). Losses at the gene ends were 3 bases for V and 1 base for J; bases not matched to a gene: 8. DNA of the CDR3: TGTGCCACCAGCAGGCGAAGCTTAGCGGGAGGGTCCTACGAGCAGTACTTC. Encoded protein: CATSRRSLAGGSYEQYF.

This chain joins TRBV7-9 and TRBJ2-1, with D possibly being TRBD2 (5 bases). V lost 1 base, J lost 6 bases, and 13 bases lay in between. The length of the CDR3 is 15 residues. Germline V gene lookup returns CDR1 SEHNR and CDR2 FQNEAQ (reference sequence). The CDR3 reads CASSLEVEVSNEQFF. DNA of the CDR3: TGTGCCAGCAGCTTAGAGGTGGAGGTGAGCAATGAGCAGTTCTTC.

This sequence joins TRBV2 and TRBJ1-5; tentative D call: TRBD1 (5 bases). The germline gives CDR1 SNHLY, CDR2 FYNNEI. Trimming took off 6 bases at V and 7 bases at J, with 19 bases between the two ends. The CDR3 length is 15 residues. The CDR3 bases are TGTGCCAGCAGCGCGAGTTGGGGCGCAAGGCAGCCCCAGCATTTT. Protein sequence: CASSASWGARQPQHF.

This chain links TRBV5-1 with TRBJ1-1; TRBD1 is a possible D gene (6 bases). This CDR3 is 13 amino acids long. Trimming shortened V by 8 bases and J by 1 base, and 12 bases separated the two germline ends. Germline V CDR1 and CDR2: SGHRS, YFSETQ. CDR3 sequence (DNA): TGCGCCAGTAAAGGACAGACGAACACTGAAGCTTTCTTT. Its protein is CASKGQTNTEAFF.

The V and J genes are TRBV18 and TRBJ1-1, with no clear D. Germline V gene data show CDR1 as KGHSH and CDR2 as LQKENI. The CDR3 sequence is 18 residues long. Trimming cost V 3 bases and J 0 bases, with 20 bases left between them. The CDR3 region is CASSPRVSGSGMNTEAFF. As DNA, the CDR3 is TGTGCCAGCTCACCGAGGGTTAGCGGGAGCGGCATGAACACTGAAGCTTTCTTT.

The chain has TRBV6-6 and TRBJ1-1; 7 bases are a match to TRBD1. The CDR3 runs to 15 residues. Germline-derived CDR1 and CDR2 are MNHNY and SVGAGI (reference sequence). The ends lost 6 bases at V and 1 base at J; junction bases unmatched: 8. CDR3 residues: CASSSGTDKNTEAFF. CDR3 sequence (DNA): TGTGCCAGCAGCTCCGGGACAGATAAGAACACTGAAGCTTTCTTT.